This TCR beta chain was identified in a study of identical twins. The authors used template switching to add a universal primer site and gave cDNA unique molecular identifiers. One entry per CDR3 protein results from TCRdb running MiXCR on the 5' RACE reads. Of hundreds of thousands of distinct CDR3 sequences in the sample, 21% were seen once. The CDR3 is made up of 19 amino acids. In germline, CDR1 is SGDLS, CDR2 YYNGEE. V was shortened by 0 bases and J by 4 bases, with 22 bases between the two germline ends. The sample also formed part of further work on T cells expressing NK-cell markers. That work adds: Underlying the TCR beta repertoires were sorted CD3+CD56+NKG2C+, CD3+CD56+NKG2C- and CD3+CD56-NKG2C+ T cells. Of CD8+ T cells, about 1.0-8% belonged to dominant NKG2C+ clonotypes in more than five donors.

The sequence was collected from a woman between 18 and 29 years old in good health. This chain connects TRBV9 to TRBJ2-2, with unresolved D. The sample taken for sequencing was PBMCs. The CDR3 protein is CASSVGPFLDGMGTGELFF. The CDR3 DNA sequence: TGTGCCAGCAGCGTAGGTCCCTTTCTAGACGGAATGGGCACCGGGGAGCTGTTTTTT.